A single sample is the source of the 10 T cell receptor beta chains below, sequenced in a study of early T cells in non-severe SARS-CoV-2 infection. TCRdb reprocessed the 5' RACE reads with MiXCR, giving one entry per CDR3 protein. Here the sample spans tens of thousands of distinct CDR3 sequences, 12% being singletons. The sample was whole blood. All receptors come from an adult who was a healthcare worker with PCR-confirmed SARS-CoV-2 infection or an uninfected control (not recorded which).

The chain couples TRBV7-8 to TRBJ1-2; D remains unclear. Trimming removed 5 bases at V and 8 bases at J, with 18 bases between. Germline V gene data show CDR1 as SGHVS and CDR2 as FQNEAQ. The CDR3 spans 14 residues. In DNA, the CDR3 is TGTGCCAGCAGCATAGAATTAAGCGCCAGGGGCTACACCTTC. Amino acid sequence: CASSIELSARGYTF.

This clonotype was counted only a few times. The rearrangement uses TRBV27 and TRBJ1-6; the D gene is possibly TRBD1 (5 bases). The V gene's germline CDR1 is MNHEY and CDR2 SMNVEV (reference sequence). This CDR3 contains 13 residues. The germline V and J ends were trimmed by 6 bases and 10 bases, with 13 bases remaining between them. CDR3 amino acids: CASREAPGSPLHF. The CDR3 DNA reads as TGTGCCAGCAGGGAGGCGCCAGGGTCACCCCTCCACTTT.

This clonotype was found many times. J is TRBJ1-3 and V is TRBV6-5; D gene uncertain. Trimming removed 8 bases at V and 8 bases at J, with 7 bases between. The CDR3 covers 10 residues. Germline V lookup: CDR1 MNHEY, CDR2 SVGAGI. In DNA, the CDR3 is TGTGCCAGCGGTCGGGACACCATATATTTT. Encoded protein: CASGRDTIYF.

The rearrangement uses TRBV3-1 and TRBJ1-2; D remains unclear. Looked up from germline, CDR1 is LGHDT and CDR2 is YNNKEL (reference sequence). CDR3 length equals 14 residues. V was trimmed by 5 bases and J by 8 bases, leaving 18 bases between them. CDR3 coding DNA: TGTGCCAGCAGCTCGGCGGCCGTCCCTCTGGGCTACACCTTC. Residues: CASSSAAVPLGYTF.

This clonotype has just a few counts. J is TRBJ1-1 and V is TRBV4-3; maybe TRBD1 (5 bases). V was shortened by 4 bases and J by 4 bases, with 10 bases between the two germline ends. The CDR3 covers 13 residues. CDR1 and CDR2 from the germline V gene are LGHNA and YSLEER. The CDR3 DNA follows: TGCGCCAGCAGCCCCGAGGACACCACTGAAGCTTTCTTT. Translated, it gives CASSPEDTTEAFF.

About this clonotype: Given the absence of the conserved phenylalanine or tryptophan at the CDR3 end, a read error is likely. The rearrangement uses TRBV6-5 and TRBJ2-7; D not certain. The CDR3 extends over 13 amino acids. Per germline, CDR1 MNHEY and CDR2 SVGAGI. V was cut by 7 bases and J by 3 bases, with 13 bases left in between. The CDR3 sequence: CASTPPGVYEQYY. The CDR3 nucleotides are TGTGCCAGCACCCCTCCTGGGGTCTACGAGCAGTACTAC.

This chain uses TRBV30 with TRBJ1-2; D possibly corresponds to TRBD1 (5 bases). Germline V lookup: CDR1 GTSNPN, CDR2 SVGIG (reference sequence). CDR3 length: 14 amino acids. Trimming removed 0 bases at V and 2 bases at J, with 10 bases between. The CDR3 DNA reads as TGTGCCTGGAGTGTACACAGGCAAAACTATGGCTACACCTTC. This encodes CAWSVHRQNYGYTF.

The chain joins TRBV20-1 to TRBJ1-5; TRBD1 matches 10 bases. The germline V gene encodes CDR1 DFQATT and CDR2 SNEGSKA (reference sequence). J lost 5 bases, V lost 3 bases, and 10 bases had no gene match. The CDR3 runs to 16 residues. The CDR3 sequence: CSARDVRGTGDQPQHF. The CDR3 nucleotides are TGCAGTGCTAGGGACGTCCGTGGGACAGGGGATCAGCCCCAGCATTTT.

The table lists this clonotype with many counts. This chain links TRBV7-8 with TRBJ2-5, with D perhaps matching TRBD2 (5 bases). CDR1 SGHVS and CDR2 FQNEAQ come from the germline V gene. There are 14 residues in the CDR3. V lost 7 bases to trimming and J lost 3 bases, with 15 bases between them. For the CDR3, the DNA is TGTGCCAGCATTGCGAGACGGGGAGAAGAGACCCAGTACTTC. Translation: CASIARRGEETQYF.

The V call is TRBV7-2, the J call TRBJ2-5, with 9 bases lining up with TRBD2. There are 18 residues in the CDR3. Germline CDR1 reads SGHTA; CDR2 reads FQGNSA. The V and J ends lost 2 bases and 7 bases, in that order; junction bases with no gene match: 17. For the CDR3, the DNA is TGTGCCAGCAGCTTAACGCTCGGTAGCGGGGGTGTAGGGGTGACCCAGTACTTC. This translates into CASSLTLGSGGVGVTQYF.